Presented here are 4 T cell receptor beta chains from one specimen sequenced in a study of human T cells and chemical hapten exposure. TCRdb called the RACE reads again in MiXCR, with one record for every CDR3 protein. This sample yields just over 80,000 distinct CDR3 sequences, of which roughly 10% are seen a single time; roughly 4.2% belongs to the top ten. Time point noted: patch test 1, 2 weeks after DPC sensitization. Indicated treatment: therapeutic diphenylcyclopropenone sensitization with weekly scalp DPC. Material: whole blood, obtained in connection with sensitization to the hapten diphenylcyclopropenone (DPC). The receptors come from a woman in her 50s with alopecia areata. Some clones in this sample may be carry-over from other donors' samples.

This clonotype was observed a few times. The gene calls are TRBV12-3 or TRBV12-4 and TRBJ1-1; D is perhaps TRBD1 (5 bases). The length of the CDR3 is 15 residues. Trimming took 1 base from V and 5 from J, leaving 14 bases between them. The CDR3 here is CASSLGGRSATEAFF. CDR3 bases: TGTGCCAGCAGTTTAGGGGGGAGGAGCGCGACTGAAGCTTTCTTT.

This clonotype was observed a handful of times. The chain combines TRBV7-9 with TRBJ2-1; D is unresolved. The CDR3 loop spans 17 amino acids. Germline assignment: CDR1 SEHNR and CDR2 FQNEAQ (reference sequence). Trimming left V 5 bases short and J 0 bases short, with 17 bases between. CDR3 nucleotides: TGTGCCAGCAGCCTAAAACCTCCTCCGAGCTCCTACAATGAGCAGTTCTTC. Protein sequence: CASSLKPPPSSYNEQFF.

The chain couples TRBV18 to TRBJ1-2; no firm D call. This CDR3 has 13 residues. Trimming cost V 6 bases and J 3 bases, with 11 bases left between them. The V gene's germline CDR1 is KGHSH and CDR2 LQKENI. The CDR3 here is CASSEGVDYGYTF. The DNA for the CDR3 is TGTGCCAGCTCCGAGGGTGTTGACTATGGCTACACCTTC.

The table lists this clonotype with many counts. This chain connects TRBV7-9 to TRBJ1-4; maybe TRBD1 (5 bases). Looked up from germline, CDR1 is SEHNR and CDR2 is FQNEAQ (reference sequence). V was clipped by 5 bases and J by 4 bases, with 11 bases between them. This CDR3 contains 14 residues. The CDR3 DNA sequence: TGTGCCAGCAGCGAACAGGCTCTTAATGAAAAACTGTTTTTT. Its translation: CASSEQALNEKLFF.